The 12 T cell receptor beta chains presented below share a single source sample, sequenced in a study of cytomegalovirus exposure and HLA in healthy donors. The PCR ran on 60 Vbeta and 13 Jbeta primers. Assay used: immunoSEQ multiplex PCR; TCRdb lists only in-frame clones, some missing. The table includes 170,000 or so clones, roughly 80% detected once. Sequencing was done on a sample of PBMCs. The receptor set was obtained from a man aged 55 to 70 in good health and CMV-seronegative.

The chain joins TRBV5-8 to TRBJ2-7, with D perhaps TRBD2 (6 bases). Germline CDR1 reads SGHTS; CDR2 reads YDEGEE. Trimming took 5 bases from V and 2 from J, leaving 14 bases between them. The CDR3 extends over 14 amino acids. The CDR3: CASSYGGRTYEQYF. CDR3 DNA: TGTGCCAGCAGTTACGGGGGTCGTACCTACGAGCAGTACTTC.

V gene TRBV7-9 combines with J gene TRBJ1-4, with D possibly matching TRBD1 (6 bases). Trimming removed 5 bases from V and 6 bases from J, with 16 bases in between. The germline gives CDR1 SEHNR, CDR2 FQNEAQ (reference sequence). The CDR3 contains 15 residues. The CDR3 DNA reads TGTGCCAGCAGCCCCAGACAGGACGGGGATGAAAAACTGTTTTTT. This sequence encodes CASSPRQDGDEKLFF.

The V call is TRBV18, the J call TRBJ2-2; 7 bases are shared with TRBD1. The CDR3 length is 20 residues. Germline V CDR1 and CDR2: KGHSH, LQKENI. J gave up 0 bases and V 2 bases, and 15 bases lay outside the gene matches. The CDR3 protein is CASSPVFRDSPFTNTGELFF. The CDR3 nucleotides are TGTGCCAGCTCACCAGTTTTCCGGGACAGCCCCTTCACGAACACCGGGGAGCTGTTTTTT.

This chain uses TRBV5-1 with TRBJ2-7; perhaps TRBD1 as D (6 bases). This CDR3 contains 14 residues. CDR1 and CDR2 (germline): SGHRS, YFSETQ. Trimming cost V 1 base and J 6 bases, with 14 bases left between them. Written as DNA, the CDR3 is TGCGCCAGCAGCTTGACCAGGGGTGGTTCCGAGCAGTACTTC. This encodes CASSLTRGGSEQYF.

The CDR3 nucleotides read TGTGCCAGCAGGCCCGGACAGGACCCTCGGGATCAGCCCCAGCATTTT. Amino acids: CASRPGQDPRDQPQHF. V is TRBV7-2 and J is TRBJ1-5, with 7 nucleotides matching TRBD1. The CDR3 is made up of 16 amino acids. Germline V gene sequence: CDR1 SGHTA, CDR2 FQGNSA. Unmatched junction bases numbered 13, after V lost 6 bases and J lost 5 bases.

The chain uses TRBV29-1 and TRBJ1-2; TRBD1 matches 8 bases. Germline V gene data show CDR1 as SQVTM and CDR2 as ANQGSEA. The CDR3 loop spans 13 amino acids. Trimming took 5 bases from V and 6 from J; bases not matched to a gene: 8. CDR3 protein: CSVTTGEGDGYTF. The CDR3 DNA reads TGCAGCGTTACGACAGGGGAAGGAGATGGCTACACCTTC. The variable domain in full, completed from reference TRBV29-1 and TRBJ1-2, reads SAVISQKPSRDICQRGTSLTIQCQVDSQVTMMFWYRQQPGQSLTLIATANQGSEATYESGFVIDKFPISRPNLTFSTLTVSNMSPEDSSIYLCSVTTGEGDGYTFGSGTRLTVV.

The CDR3 sequence: CATSRDQGADEQYF. The CDR3 DNA sequence: TGTGCCACCAGCAGAGATCAGGGGGCAGACGAGCAGTACTTC. The V and J genes are TRBV15 and TRBJ2-5, with TRBD1 matching over 8 bases. The DNA end is more similar to TRBJ2-7, so the J call may be wrong. Per germline, CDR1 LNHNV and CDR2 YYDKDF (reference sequence). There are 14 residues in the CDR3.

V and J are TRBV5-1 and TRBJ1-6; 7 positions match TRBD1. Looked up from germline, CDR1 is SGHRS and CDR2 is YFSETQ. This CDR3 region has 11 residues. With V trimmed by 4 bases and J by 15 bases, 4 bases remained unmatched. The CDR3 reads CASSGGQLLHF. The CDR3 DNA reads TGCGCCAGCAGCGGGGGACAGCTCCTCCACTTT.

This clone was seen once. This CDR3 reads CASSPPVDTQYF. CDR3 DNA: TGTGCCAGCAGCCCCCCGGTAGATACGCAGTATTTT. This sequence joins TRBV7-9 and TRBJ2-3, with D unclear. There are 12 residues in the CDR3. Germline-derived CDR1 and CDR2 are SEHNR and FQNEAQ (reference sequence). The V gene lost 5 bases and the J gene lost 5 bases, with 8 bases spanning the gap.

Of note for this clone: At one end, the junction sequence differs from germline, possibly due to a read error. This chain links TRBV29-1 with TRBJ1-1; no definite D call. The CDR3 is made up of 15 amino acids. The germline V gene encodes CDR1 SQVTM and CDR2 ANQGSEA. The CDR3, as DNA: TGCAGCGTTGAAGGGGTTGGAGGGCCGAACCCTGAAGCTTTCTTT. It specifies CSVEGVGGPNPEAFF.

The genes are TRBV5-6 and TRBJ2-1, with a possible D match to TRBD2 (7 bases). The germline gives CDR1 SGHDT, CDR2 YYEEEE. V dropped 4 bases and J dropped 7 bases, with 18 bases sitting between them. This CDR3 contains 15 residues. This CDR3 reads CASSARRGGHNEQFF. The CDR3 DNA is TGTGCCAGCAGCGCACGTAGGGGGGGGCATAATGAGCAGTTCTTC.

The chain has TRBV5-4 and TRBJ1-2; no clear D gene. Germline V gene lookup returns CDR1 SGHNT and CDR2 YYREEE (reference sequence). This CDR3 is built from 13 residues. V lost 1 base and J lost 6, with 10 bases in between. Written as DNA, the CDR3 is TGTGCCAGCAGCTTGAGAGGGTCGAATGGCTACACCTTC. Translating it yields CASSLRGSNGYTF.